A single sample gave rise to the 11 T cell receptor beta chains below, sequenced in a study of OX40 agonist ivuxolimab in advanced cancers. Library preparation used the immunoSEQ multiplex PCR assay. TCRdb limited this immuneACCESS table to in-frame rearrangements with V and J called. A share of clones is missing; checked studies link under half to unresolved V genes, and the rest is unexplained. The sample includes under 35,000 clones, with over 80% observed a single time. 20% to 25% of the sample is taken by the ten largest. The sequencing here drew on CD4+ or CD8+ T cells sorted from blood, taken in a trial of the OX40 agonist ivuxolimab. The origin of the receptors is an adult with an advanced solid tumor such as melanoma, head and neck, liver or kidney cancer.

The table lists this clone with a count of one. The chain links TRBV25-1 to TRBJ2-1, with TRBD1 as a possible D gene (5 bases). Deletions cut 4 bases from V and 4 bases from J, with 11 bases between. CDR1 and CDR2 (germline): MGHDK, SYGVNS. CDR3 length: 14 residues. The CDR3 loop reads CASSVPGPYNEQFF. CDR3 sequence (DNA): TGTGCCAGCAGTGTGCCAGGGCCTTACAATGAGCAGTTCTTC.

J is TRBJ2-3 and V is TRBV30, with D uncertain. CDR3 length equals 12 residues. V was pared by 5 bases and J by 3 bases, with 9 bases between. In germline, CDR1 is GTSNPN, CDR2 SVGIG (reference sequence). The DNA of the CDR3 is TGTGCCTGGGAGATGGGTACAGATACGCAGTATTTT. Its translation is CAWEMGTDTQYF.

This chain links TRBV6-1 with TRBJ2-7; D possibly corresponds to TRBD1 (5 bases). The CDR3 has 16 amino acids. Trimming removed 1 base at V and 1 base at J, with 14 bases between. Looked up from germline, CDR1 is MNHNS and CDR2 is SASEGT. The CDR3 spells CASSEDGTGYSYEQYF. For the CDR3, the DNA is TGTGCCAGCAGTGAAGATGGAACAGGATATTCCTACGAGCAGTACTTC.

This chain links TRBV28 with TRBJ2-5; 7 positions agree with TRBD1. V dropped 5 bases and J dropped 3; count of bases not matched to a gene: 12. This CDR3 region has 16 residues. Germline loops: CDR1 MDHEN, CDR2 SYDVKM. This chain's CDR3 is CASSPAPGTAEETQYF. CDR3 nucleotide sequence: TGTGCCAGCAGTCCAGCCCCCGGGACAGCAGAAGAGACCCAGTACTTC.

The genes are TRBV5-8 and TRBJ1-2; TRBD1 agrees at 9 bases. CDR1 and CDR2 (germline): SGHTS, YDEGEE. J lost 6 bases, V lost 7 bases, and 7 bases had no gene match. The CDR3 contains 13 residues. CDR3 nucleotides: TGTGCCAGCCGAGCAACAGGGGGCCATGGCTACACCTTC. The encoded protein is CASRATGGHGYTF.

This chain's CDR3 is CASSLEGQSLGNTIYF. In DNA, the CDR3 is TGCGCCAGCAGCTTGGAGGGACAGAGCCTTGGAAACACCATATATTTT. The rearrangement joins TRBV5-1 to TRBJ1-3, with 7 bases fitting TRBD1. Unmatched junction bases numbered 6, after V lost 0 bases and J lost 3 bases. Germline CDR1 is SGHRS and CDR2 is YFSETQ. CDR3 length equals 16 residues.

This chain joins TRBV28 and TRBJ1-3, with D maybe TRBD1 (6 bases). There are 18 residues in the CDR3. Trimming pared 5 bases from V and 0 bases from J, leaving 20 bases between. From germline, CDR1 is MDHEN and CDR2 SYDVKM. CDR3 in DNA: TGTGCCAGCAGTCCGCTCTTTTCCCCCAGGGGCTCTGGAAACACCATATATTTT. This encodes CASSPLFSPRGSGNTIYF.

The chain has TRBV5-5 and TRBJ2-3; no clear D. The ends were cut back, 4 bases at V and 11 bases at J, with 8 bases in the middle. Germline loops: CDR1 SGHKS, CDR2 YYEKEE (reference sequence). The CDR3 covers 10 residues. The CDR3 reads CASSQQKQYF. In DNA, the CDR3 is TGTGCCAGCAGCCAGCAGAAGCAGTATTTT.

The J gene is TRBJ1-1, the V gene TRBV11-2, with D unclear. Trimming cost V 1 base and J 8 bases, with 8 bases left between them. There are 12 residues in the CDR3. Germline CDR1 is SGHAT and CDR2 is FQNNGV. The CDR3 reads CASSLGSQEAFF. The CDR3 DNA reads TGTGCCAGCAGCTTAGGTTCCCAAGAAGCTTTCTTT. The full variable domain, with the rest looked up from reference TRBV11-2 and TRBJ1-1, is EAGVAQSPRYKIIEKRQSVAFWCNPISGHATLYWYQQILGQGPKLLIQFQNNGVVDDSQLPKDRFSAERLKGVDSTLKIQPAKLEDSAVYLCASSLGSQEAFFGQGTRLTVV.

The J gene is TRBJ1-2, the V gene TRBV27, with 7 bases identical to TRBD1. V was pared by 6 bases and J by 8 bases, with 9 bases of the junction left unmatched. The germline V gene has CDR1 MNHEY and CDR2 SMNVEV (reference sequence). The CDR3 loop spans 13 amino acids. In DNA, the CDR3 is TGTGCCAGCAGCCCCGGACAGGCTCCCGGCTACACCTTC. Its translation is CASSPGQAPGYTF.

The V call is TRBV11-2, the J call TRBJ2-7; 9 bases fit TRBD1. V lost 4 bases and J lost 4; bases outside the gene matches: 2. The CDR3 consists of 13 residues. CDR1 SGHAT and CDR2 FQNNGV come from the germline V gene. The CDR3 DNA follows: TGTGCCAGCAGCTCCGGACAGGGGTACGAGCAGTACTTC. This gives the protein CASSSGQGYEQYF. The full variable domain, rest sourced from reference TRBV11-2 and TRBJ2-7, is EAGVAQSPRYKIIEKRQSVAFWCNPISGHATLYWYQQILGQGPKLLIQFQNNGVVDDSQLPKDRFSAERLKGVDSTLKIQPAKLEDSAVYLCASSSGQGYEQYFGPGTRLTVT.